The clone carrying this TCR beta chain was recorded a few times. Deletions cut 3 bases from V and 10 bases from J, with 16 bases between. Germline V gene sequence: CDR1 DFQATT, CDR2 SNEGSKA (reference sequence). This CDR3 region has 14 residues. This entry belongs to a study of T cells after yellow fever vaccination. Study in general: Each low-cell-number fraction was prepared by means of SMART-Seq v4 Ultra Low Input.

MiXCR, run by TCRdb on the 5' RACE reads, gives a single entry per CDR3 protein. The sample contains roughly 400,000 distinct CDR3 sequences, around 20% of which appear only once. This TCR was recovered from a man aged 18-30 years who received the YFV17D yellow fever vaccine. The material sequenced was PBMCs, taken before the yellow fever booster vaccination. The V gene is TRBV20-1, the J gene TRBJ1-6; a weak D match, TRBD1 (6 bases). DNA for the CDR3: TGCAGTGCTAGGGGAGCAGGGGACTACTCACCCCTCCACTTT. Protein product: CSARGAGDYSPLHF.